These 21 T cell receptor beta chains came from one sample sequenced in a study of blood T cell repertoires in COVID-19. Assay: immunoSEQ multiplex PCR; the TCRdb copy retains only in-frame clones and omits some. In the table there are 250,000 to 350,000 clones, 75% to 90% of which are singletons. Sequencing was performed on peripheral blood. These receptors were taken from a woman in her 70s with COVID-19, enrolled during active disease.

This clone has just one count. The rearrangement uses TRBV24-1 and TRBJ2-3; 13 bases fit TRBD2. Germline V lookup: CDR1 KGHDR, CDR2 SFDVKD. J gave up 6 bases and V 7 bases, and 6 bases lay outside the gene matches. This CDR3 contains 15 residues. This CDR3 reads CATSLLAGGPDTQYF. CDR3 coding DNA: TGTGCCACCAGCCTACTAGCGGGGGGGCCTGATACGCAGTATTTT.

The rearrangement joins TRBV12-3 or TRBV12-4 to TRBJ2-5; TRBD1 is a possible D gene (6 bases). V lost 6 bases and J lost 1, with 9 bases in between. The CDR3 has 13 residues. DNA for the CDR3: TGTGCCAGCAGCCGGGACACCCAAGAGACCCAGTACTTC. It yields the protein CASSRDTQETQYF.

The chain uses TRBV18 and TRBJ2-7; D is unclear. V lost 0 bases to trimming and J lost 2 bases, with 14 bases between them. From germline, CDR1 is KGHSH and CDR2 LQKENI. This CDR3 has 16 amino acids. This CDR3 is CASSPPPGKTAYEQYF. DNA for the CDR3: TGTGCCAGCTCACCACCCCCAGGAAAGACCGCCTACGAGCAGTACTTC. The entire variable domain, with the rest obtained from reference TRBV18 and TRBJ2-7, is as follows: NAGVMQNPRHLVRRRGQEARLRCSPMKGHSHVYWYRQLPEEGLKFMVYLQKENIIDESGMPKERFSAEFPKEGPSILRIQQVVRGDSAAYFCASSPPPGKTAYEQYFGPGTRLTVT.

The V gene is TRBV10-2, the J gene TRBJ2-1; D may be TRBD2 (6 bases). The V and J ends lost 4 bases and 6 bases respectively, with 13 bases between them. The length of the CDR3 is 14 residues. CDR1 is WSHSY, CDR2 SAAADI, per germline. The CDR3 is CASSVDSGFNEQFF. The CDR3 DNA reads as TGCGCCAGCAGTGTGGATAGCGGCTTCAATGAGCAGTTCTTC.

The chain employs TRBV11-3 and TRBJ1-6; 9 bases line up with TRBD1. The CDR3 is 15 residues long. V lost 0 bases to trimming and J lost 13 bases; unmatched junction nucleotides: 7. Per the germline V gene, CDR1 is SGHNT and CDR2 is YENEEA. This CDR3 reads CASSLELGQGCPLHF. The DNA of the CDR3 is TGTGCCAGCAGCTTAGAGTTGGGACAGGGCTGTCCCCTCCACTTT.

The chain recombines TRBV11-2 with TRBJ2-5; D might be TRBD1 (6 bases). The germline V gene encodes CDR1 SGHAT and CDR2 FQNNGV. V lost 5 bases to trimming and J lost 3 bases, with 10 bases between them. The length of the CDR3 is 13 residues. CDR3 in DNA: TGTGCCAGCAGCGCCCCAGGGGAAGAGACCCAGTACTTC. Amino acids: CASSAPGEETQYF.

Only one count was recorded for this clone. The rearrangement joins TRBV13 to TRBJ2-1; 8 bases align to TRBD1. The CDR3 is 14 amino acids. The V segment lost 3 bases and the J segment 5 bases; nucleotides outside the gene matches: 3. Germline V gene lookup returns CDR1 PRHDT and CDR2 FYEKMQ (reference sequence). The CDR3 loop is CASSFRGPNNEQFF. The CDR3 DNA sequence: TGTGCCAGCAGCTTCAGGGGGCCTAACAATGAGCAGTTCTTC.

The genes are TRBV9 and TRBJ2-3, with 9 bases lining up with TRBD2. Germline V gene data show CDR1 as SGDLS and CDR2 as YYNGEE. This CDR3 comprises 15 residues. V shed 0 bases, J shed 6 bases, and the junction held 5 bases outside the gene matches. The CDR3 reads CASSVAGTSRDTQYF. The DNA for the CDR3 is TGTGCCAGCAGCGTAGCAGGGACTAGCAGGGATACGCAGTATTTT.

This chain uses TRBV2 with TRBJ2-7; TRBD1 matches 9 bases. With V trimmed by 7 bases and J by 5 bases, 9 bases remained unmatched. The CDR3 runs 14 residues. Germline loops: CDR1 SNHLY, CDR2 FYNNEI. The CDR3 DNA is TGTGCCAGCATGGGGGGACAGGGCACCAACGAGCAGTACTTC. Its translation is CASMGGQGTNEQYF. Drawing the rest from reference TRBV2 and TRBJ2-7, the complete variable domain is EPEVTQTPSHQVTQMGQEVILRCVPISNHLYFYWYRQILGQKVEFLVSFYNNEISEKSEIFDDQFSVERPDGSNFTLKIRSTKLEDSAMYFCASMGGQGTNEQYFGPGTRLTVT.

The chain has TRBV20-1 and TRBJ1-6; no reliable D call. CDR1 and CDR2 from the germline V gene are DFQATT and SNEGSKA (reference sequence). The V end lost 3 bases, the J end lost 9 bases, and 9 bases lay between the germline ends. This CDR3 is built from 12 residues. The CDR3 loop is CSASGSSSPLHF. CDR3 nucleotide sequence: TGCAGTGCTAGTGGGTCCAGTTCACCCCTCCACTTT.

The V call is TRBV7-9, the J call TRBJ1-5; 7 bases line up with TRBD1. J was trimmed by 0 bases and V by 1 base; bases with no gene match: 6. From germline, CDR1 is SEHNR and CDR2 FQNEAQ (reference sequence). This CDR3 has 17 residues. CDR3 bases: TGTGCCAGCAGCTTAGATAGGGACAGCTATAGCAATCAGCCCCAGCATTTT. As protein: CASSLDRDSYSNQPQHF.

The V and J genes are TRBV3-1 (or the pseudogene TRBV3-2) and TRBJ2-5; D may be TRBD2 (6 bases). Germline-derived CDR1 and CDR2 are LGHDT and YNNKEL (reference sequence). Between the trimmed V and J ends, which lost 4 bases and 1 base, there was a span of 19 bases. The CDR3 spans 17 residues. CDR3 in amino acids: CASSLYYSGRVQETQYF. In DNA, the CDR3 is TGTGCCAGCAGCCTCTACTATAGCGGAAGAGTCCAAGAGACCCAGTACTTC.

The chain has TRBV2 and TRBJ1-2; 10 nucleotides align to TRBD1. V lost 1 base, J lost 8 bases, and 10 bases stayed unmatched. This CDR3 is 16 amino acids long. Germline assignment: CDR1 SNHLY and CDR2 FYNNEI. This CDR3 reads CASSEDRTGGKKGYTF. CDR3 in DNA: TGTGCCAGCAGTGAAGATAGGACAGGGGGTAAGAAAGGCTACACCTTC.

The CDR3 loop reads CASSYPGNEKLFF. Written as DNA, the CDR3 is TGTGCCAGCAGTTACCCAGGCAATGAAAAACTGTTTTTT. The rearrangement links TRBV6-5 to TRBJ1-4; unclear D gene. Trimming left V 2 bases short and J 5 bases short, with 6 bases between. Germline loops: CDR1 MNHEY, CDR2 SVGAGI. The CDR3 contains 13 residues.

The rearrangement joins TRBV19 to TRBJ1-1; 11 bases are a match to TRBD1. The germline V gene encodes CDR1 LNHDA and CDR2 SQIVND (reference sequence). Trimming removed 0 bases from V and 8 bases from J; junction bases left unmatched: 8. The CDR3 is 16 residues long. CDR3 nucleotides: TGTGCCAGTAGTATAGATCTAGGACAGGGGGCTGGAGAAGCTTTCTTT. Translated, it gives CASSIDLGQGAGEAFF.

The V call is TRBV7-6, the J call TRBJ1-5, with D perhaps matching TRBD1 (5 bases). The CDR3 is made up of 15 amino acids. V was pared by 4 bases and J by 2 bases, with 12 bases between. Germline V gene lookup returns CDR1 SGHVS and CDR2 FNYEAQ. The CDR3 DNA sequence: TGTGCCAGCAGCTCGGGGGGATGGGGCAATCAGCCCCAGCATTTT. Residues: CASSSGGWGNQPQHF. The variable domain in full, with the rest retrieved from reference TRBV7-6 and TRBJ1-5, is GAGVSQSPRYKVTKRGQDVALRCDPISGHVSLYWYRQALGQGPEFLTYFNYEAQQDKSGLPNDRFSAERPEGSISTLTIQRTEQRDSAMYRCASSSGGWGNQPQHFGDGTRLSIL.

The V and J genes are TRBV7-6 and TRBJ1-1; D uncertain. The CDR3 is made up of 11 amino acids. V dropped 5 bases and J dropped 10 bases, with 11 bases sitting between them. Looked up from germline, CDR1 is SGHVS and CDR2 is FNYEAQ. The CDR3 nucleotides read TGTGCCAGCAGCCCCGGACGGGGAGCTTTCTTT. Amino acid sequence: CASSPGRGAFF.

This sequence joins TRBV7-2 and TRBJ2-5, with 9 bases matching TRBD2. V was pared by 5 bases and J by 5 bases, with 9 bases of the junction left unmatched. The CDR3 covers 15 residues. CDR1 SGHTA and CDR2 FQGNSA come from the germline V gene. The CDR3 DNA reads as TGTGCCAGCAGCCCCAAGCGGGGGGCACGGGAGACCCAGTACTTC. It yields the protein CASSPKRGARETQYF.

The chain carries TRBV23-1 and TRBJ1-2; D unresolved. TRBV23-1 is labeled an ORF, and its function is uncertain. Trimming took off 2 bases at V and 0 bases at J, with 7 bases between the two ends. The CDR3 covers 14 residues. CDR3 sequence reads: CASSQGPSNYGYTF. The CDR3 DNA follows: TGCGCCAGCAGTCAAGGGCCGTCTAACTATGGCTACACCTTC.

Comments on this clone: Other DNA sequences from this sample encode an identical CDR3 as well. The rearrangement joins TRBV28 to TRBJ1-2; D call uncertain. Germline CDR1 is MDHEN and CDR2 is SYDVKM. The CDR3 is 12 amino acids. Trimming left V 2 bases short and J 5 bases short, with 6 bases between. The CDR3 sequence: CASSLEGYGYTF. For the CDR3, the DNA is TGTGCCAGCAGTTTAGAGGGATATGGCTACACCTTC.

This rearrangement joins TRBV7-8 to TRBJ2-5, with D tentatively TRBD2 (5 bases). Trimming took off 2 bases at V and 2 bases at J, with 12 bases between the two ends. Germline CDR1 and CDR2: SGHVS and FQNEAQ. The CDR3 loop spans 15 amino acids. DNA of the CDR3: TGTGCCAGCAGCTTACACCCCGGGATGCAAGAGACCCAGTACTTC. Translated: CASSLHPGMQETQYF.